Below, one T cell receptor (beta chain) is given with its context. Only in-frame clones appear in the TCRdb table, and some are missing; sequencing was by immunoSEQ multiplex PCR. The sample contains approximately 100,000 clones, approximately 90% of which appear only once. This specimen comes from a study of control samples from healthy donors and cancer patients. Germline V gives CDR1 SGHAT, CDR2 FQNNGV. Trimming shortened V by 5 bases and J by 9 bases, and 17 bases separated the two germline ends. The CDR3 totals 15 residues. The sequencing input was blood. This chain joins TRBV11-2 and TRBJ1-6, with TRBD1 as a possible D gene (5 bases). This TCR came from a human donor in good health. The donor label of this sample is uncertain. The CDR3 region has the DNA TGTGCCAGCAGCGCTCCCGGGGCTTTCGCTTCACCCCTCCACTTT. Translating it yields CASSAPGAFASPLHF. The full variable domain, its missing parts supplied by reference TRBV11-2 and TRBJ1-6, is EAGVAQSPRYKIIEKRQSVAFWCNPISGHATLYWYQQILGQGPKLLIQFQNNGVVDDSQLPKDRFSAERLKGVDSTLKIQPAKLEDSAVYLCASSAPGAFASPLHFGNGTRLTVT.